This TCR beta chain originates from a study of sequential checkpoint blockade in melanoma. Treatment noted: randomized to nivolumab then ipilimumab (arm A) or the reverse (arm B). Sequencing was performed with immunoSEQ multiplex PCR; in TCRdb, only in-frame clones are kept and a portion is missing. The data contain roughly 21,000 clones, around 30% of them seen just once; the ten biggest clones take up about 6.7%. The germline gives CDR1 SGDLS, CDR2 YYNGEE. The CDR3 has 19 residues. V lost 4 bases to trimming and J lost 0 bases, with 23 bases between them. Sequencing used tumor tissue (inferred from file names), obtained from a patient given nivolumab and ipilimumab in sequence. The TCR originated in a human donor with melanoma. This chain uses TRBV9 with TRBJ2-1; D tentatively fits TRBD1 or TRBD2 (5 bases each). The CDR3 nucleotides are TGTGCCAGCAGCCCCTCCCTGGTGGGGCGGGCACCCTCCTACAATGAGCAGTTCTTC. Its translation is CASSPSLVGRAPSYNEQFF.